This T cell receptor (beta chain) was captured in a study of cytomegalovirus exposure and HLA in healthy donors (dated by TCRdb to 2017 to 2019). Some background on the complete study: An earlier analysis of some 500 of the donors reported 250 to 300 Gb of sequence data and 120 million or so unique TCR beta sequences from some 180 million T cells. The aim of the study was to test whether cataloging public T cell receptors could identify signatures of past pathogen exposure. About 280 gigabases of sequencing data and roughly 81 million unique TCR sequences made up an early release that covered 500 to 700 HLA-typed donors. Donor age, sex, ethnicity and CMV serostatus were collected together with the repertoire data. An earlier analysis of more than 450 of the donors used high-throughput TCR beta sequencing to judge whether each TCR beta V gene segment behaved as functional or pseudogenic. Typing coverage differed by locus: A, B, C, DRB1 and DQB1 were typed in about 620-630 donors, DQA1 in around 500, DPA1 in roughly 590, and DPB1 in 400 to 480. Genome-wide SNP genotypes for about 60% of the 666 donors were used in a later genetic analysis, which treated that subset as a discovery cohort. Every discovery cohort repertoire had been produced on one sequencing platform. Both class I and class II loci were covered by HLA typing, at four-digit resolution. A later analysis re-examined previously published TCR beta repertoires from 500 to 700 donors and added high-resolution HLA genotyping to investigate patterns of TCR occurrence. Across 398 genotyped donors of the cohort, an average of about 200,000 unique TCR beta nucleotide sequences per donor were sequenced, and 15% to 20% of those sequences were non-productive. Of the 300 to 400 genotyped donors, approximately 80% fell in the genetic ancestry cluster associated with self-reported Caucasian donors. In addition to the first cohort of hundreds of subjects, a separate validation cohort of 120 different subjects was used. Five DR-DQ haplotypes were treated as single units for association and clustering because of strong linkage in the cohort. The study used immunosequencing to profile the T cell repertoires of under 700 subjects and linked those repertoires to cytomegalovirus serostatus. In the later analysis, no new phenotypic data were used to find candidate immune exposures; instead, reliance was placed on TCR beta sequences and their occurrence across donors. To predict cytomegalovirus infection status, the study brought together high-throughput TCR immunosequencing, statistical association of individual TCRs with disease status, and machine learning.

The cohort comprised approximately 700 healthy bone marrow donors. Cohort members were all nominally healthy when sampled, although unrecorded immune exposures were likely present. The donor was CMV seronegative and was included in the group of about 350 seronegative cohort members. Each donor provided a peripheral blood sample, and peripheral blood mononuclear cells were used for TCR beta sequencing. Genomic DNA extraction from the blood cell samples was performed with the Qiagen DNeasy Blood Extraction Kit. Summary of the overall study and its limitations: The authors suggested that the approach could potentially be extended to other disease states and immunological phenotypes. In both the original and validation cohorts, the classifier was reported to diagnose cytomegalovirus status with high specificity and sensitivity. A later analysis found that HLA-associated TCR beta chains were more clonally expanded and had lower generation probabilities than equally common non-associated chains. According to a later genetic analysis, donors in an Asian-associated ancestry cluster had fewer N-insertions in productive TCRs than the approximately 630-donor mean. Specific HLA alleles were associated with 15,000 to 20,000 TCR beta sequences at a false discovery rate of 0.05 in a later analysis. According to a later analysis, most CMV-associated TCR beta chains appeared to be HLA-restricted, and the HLA associations seemed to be driven largely by CMV exposure. The cohort was sequenced for TCR beta chains only, and without alpha or paired-chain data the features that could be detected were limited. Broadly in line with IMGT annotations, most TCR beta V segments showed up in productive rearrangements about 87% or about 30% of the time in an earlier analysis of 450 to 750 of the donors. Some IMGT-functional V segments, including TRBV6-2 and TRBV6-3, could not be told apart with the 87-base-pair reads, so those segments were excluded. The earlier analysis of fewer than 750 of the donors excluded seventeen rarely observed V segments, including chromosome 9 orphons, because counts were too low. While some public TCRs were present in many individuals, most TCR sequences turned up only very rarely across donors. A total of 150 to 200 TCR beta chains were listed by the study as associated with cytomegalovirus. Three of the identified cytomegalovirus-associated TCR beta chains were confirmed in vitro to be specific for cytomegalovirus antigens. Strong co-occurrence of HLA alleles, especially DR and DQ, made assigning TCR associations to individual alleles difficult. A further reported finding was that TCR beta sequences accurately predicted the HLA-A and HLA-B alleles for most subjects in the first cohort. Because HLA typing was unavailable for some donors at each locus, only the typed subset was used in association tests. Correlated functional status among segregating V segments might reflect linkage disequilibrium, but an unknown experimental factor could not be ruled out. In a later analysis, TCR association rates were found to vary across HLA loci, with the most associated TCRs seen for DRB1 alleles and the fewest for HLA-C alleles. A cluster of highly shared sequence variants was judged likely to represent a technical artifact of the sequencing pipeline. A later analysis reported that several top co-occurrence clusters appeared linked to parvovirus B19, influenza, CMV and Epstein-Barr virus. CMV serostatus was the only immune exposure information available for the cohort. The presence/absence analyses assumed that sequencing depth was roughly uniform across donors, and that assumption may not be true. An association between a missense DCLRE1C variant and V-gene and J-gene trimming of TCR beta chains was found in a later genetic analysis and replicated in an independent cohort.

Inclusive of the bounding cysteine and phenylalanine, the CDR3 is 12 residues long. Left in the record is the CDR3 DNA by itself, 36 bases read in frame from the first base. V is shortened by 7 bases, J by 3 bases, and the region joining them spans 12 bases. From the germline V gene, CDR1 is SQVTM and CDR2 is ANQGSEA. Library generation was performed with the immunoSEQ multiplex PCR assay. The multiplex PCR relied on a mix of 60 forward primers for TCR Vbeta segments and 13 reverse primers for TCR Jbeta segments. Amplification of the CDR3 region of rearranged TCR beta genes was performed with a multiplex PCR assay on genomic DNA. On the Illumina HiSeq System, the amplified TCR beta libraries were sequenced as 87-base-pair reads. The authors processed their data as follows. A later analysis tallied tens of millions of unique TCR beta chains across the 666 repertoires, and roughly 11 million of those chains were shared by two or more donors. Raw reads were error-corrected and collapsed into unique sequences with a nearest-neighbor algorithm that merged closely related sequences to remove PCR and sequencing errors. V, D and J gene segments were assigned by aligning CDR3 sequences to IMGT reference sequences. For a sequence to be retained, a match of at least six nucleotides was required to both a V gene segment and a J gene segment. A rearrangement was called productive if the CDR3 had no stop codons and remained in frame with V and J, and every other rearrangement was called non-productive. Following IMGT convention, CDR3 was defined as the stretch from the second conserved V-encoded cysteine to the conserved J-encoded phenylalanine. The earlier analysis of fewer than 700 of the donors excluded sequences that lacked an unambiguous match to a single V gene segment. In an earlier analysis of 587 of the donors, V segments were called functional above 56.7% productive rearrangements and were called segregating when the between-donor standard deviation exceeded 5%. To diagnose cytomegalovirus status from the catalog of TCR beta chain sequences, a statistical classification framework was built. In a later analysis, V and J genes were assigned by comparing TCR nucleotide sequences against IMGT/GENE-DB human TR gene sequences. Using the TCRdist pipeline, a later analysis assigned CDR3 sequences along with most-parsimonious VDJ recombination scenarios. In a later analysis, each TCR beta chain was defined by its CDR3 amino acid sequence together with its V-gene family, and reads without a unique V-gene family were excluded. A later analysis removed 592 highly shared, low-generation-probability nucleotide sequences to deal with suspected cross-contamination and a sequencing artifact. In a later analysis, a clonal expansion index was calculated for each public chain from normalized within-repertoire ranks of inferred template counts. Generation probabilities in a later analysis came from a VDJ recombination model fitted to out-of-frame rearrangements, and those results were checked against IGoR. Hypergeometric tests were used in a later analysis to score TCR-TCR, TCR-HLA and TCR-CMV co-occurrence, with a repertoire-size bias correction applied to the TCR pairs. False discovery rates were estimated in a later analysis by permuting HLA or CMV assignments 20 times. A later analysis grouped co-occurring TCRs with DBSCAN, adding TCRdist sequence similarity when clustering within HLA-allele-positive subsets. Co-occurrence clustering excluded repertoires with fewer than 30,000 or more than 120,000 public chains, plus five with anomalous nucleotide sharing. TCRdb re-hosts the immuneACCESS table, in-frame sequences only. Its copies lack some clones; in the studies checked, an unresolved V gene accounts for under half of them, and the cause for the rest is not known. V, J and clone size are those of that table, while D and trimming were read from the DNA. The sample records approximately 170,000 clones, more than 70% of which are singletons. The ten most abundant clones make up about 1.5% of the sample.

Notes on this clone: It has no known antigen specificity. No base quality information exists; no much larger clone differs at one position.

The rearranged chain carries TRBV29-1 and TRBJ1-1; the D region possibly corresponds to TRBD1 (6 bases align). The receptor comes from a male donor in good health and CMV-seronegative. The specimen sequenced was PBMCs. The CDR3 here reads CSGNREHTEAFF. The sequenced DNA is TGCAGCGGTAACAGGGAGCACACTGAAGCTTTCTTT.